These 16 T cell receptor beta chains share one sample of origin, sequenced in a study of T cell clonality in common variable immunodeficiency. Measured with immunoSEQ multiplex PCR; TCRdb has only the in-frame clones, and not every one. The sample was found to contain approximately 38,000 clones, and every one recurs. Study-level results: Common variable immunodeficiency TCR beta sequences reportedly had fewer deletions and N-nucleotide insertions.

The antigens for these receptors are not known. Material for sequencing was peripheral blood mononuclear cells. The receptors shown here come from a human donor with common variable immunodeficiency.

This clone was observed a handful of times. The read finishes 3 residues shy of the CDR3 end, and the germline J gene is used to complete it. V usage is TRBV2 and J usage is TRBJ2-3; 7 positions agree with TRBD1. Germline loops: CDR1 SNHLY, CDR2 FYNNEI. V shed 4 bases and J 4 bases; nucleotides not matched to a gene: 5. The CDR3 totals 14 residues. This CDR3 reads CASSGQGIADTQYF. Partial CDR3 DNA: TGTGCCAGCAGTGGACAGGGAATAGCAGATACG.

Many counts were recorded for this clone. Sequencing ends 3 residues short of the CDR3 end; the germline J gene provides the rest. This rearrangement joins TRBV20-1 to TRBJ2-1; 9 nucleotides align to TRBD2. The CDR3 sequence is 15 residues long. V was pared by 2 bases and J by 4 bases, with 6 bases of the junction left unmatched. Per germline, CDR1 DFQATT and CDR2 SNEGSKA (reference sequence). The CDR3 DNA, read in part, is TGCAGTGCTAGAAGCGGGGCGGGAGGGTACAATGAG. It specifies CSARSGAGGYNE. The whole CDR3 sequence is CSARSGAGGYNEQFF.

Regarding this clone: The read finishes 3 residues shy of the CDR3 end, and the germline J gene is used to complete it. The chain is built from TRBV20-1 and TRBJ2-7; 10 bases fit TRBD2. Germline trimming cut 5 bases from V and 3 bases from J; bases unmatched to any gene: 4. The CDR3 spans 13 residues. CDR1 is DFQATT, CDR2 SNEGSKA, per germline (reference sequence). CDR3 protein: CSARSGRNYEQYF. Incomplete CDR3 DNA: TGCAGTGCTCGTAGCGGGAGGAACTACGAG.

At least ten counts were recorded for this clone. Sequencing ends 3 residues short of the CDR3 end; the germline J gene provides the rest. The chain employs TRBV7-6 and TRBJ2-3; 9 nucleotides line up with TRBD2. The CDR3 length is 18 residues. With 2 bases clipped from V and 2 bases from J, the junction kept 11 bases outside the gene matches. CDR1 and CDR2 from the germline V gene are SGHVS and FNYEAQ. The CDR3 is CASSLWTSAMGATDTQYF. The covered CDR3 bases are TGTGCCAGCAGCTTATGGACTAGCGCTATGGGGGCCACAGATACG.

This clone was detected a few times. The missing CDR3 end, 3 residues past where the read stops, is filled in from the germline J gene. The V call is TRBV2, the J call TRBJ1-1; D gene ambiguous. This CDR3 has 14 amino acids. Germline CDR1 is SNHLY and CDR2 is FYNNEI. Deletions cut 5 bases from V and 1 base from J, with 11 bases between. The CDR3 sequence: CASSLTSGNTEAFF. Partial CDR3 DNA: TGTGCCAGCAGTCTAACGTCTGGGAACACTGAA.

Turning to this clone: The read terminates 3 residues ahead of where the CDR3 ends, so the germline J gene completes it. The rearrangement uses TRBV2 and TRBJ1-5, with D tentatively TRBD1 (5 bases). V lost 0 bases to trimming and J lost 1 base, with 13 bases between them. Germline CDR1 is SNHLY and CDR2 is FYNNEI. CDR3 size: 17 residues. CDR3 sequence reads: CASSEARGGNSNQPQHF. Partial CDR3 DNA: TGTGCCAGCAGTGAAGCGCGCGGGGGGAACAGCAATCAGCCC.

This clone appeared a few times. From the germline J gene comes the end of the CDR3, since the read stops 3 residues before it. This chain links TRBV5-8 with TRBJ1-2, with TRBD1 matching 8 bases. Germline CDR1 reads SGHTS; CDR2 reads YDEGEE. The CDR3 spans 14 residues. V gave up 4 bases and J gave up 7 bases; unmatched junction bases: 9. The CDR3 spells CASSQRQGRSGYTF. CDR3 DNA (partial): TGTGCCAGCAGCCAAAGACAGGGGAGAAGTGGC. Together with reference TRBV5-8 and TRBJ1-2, the CDR3 gives the full variable domain: EAGVTQSPTHLIKTRGQQATLRCSPISGHTSVYWYQQALGLGLQFLLWYDEGEERNRGNFPPRFSGRQFPNYSSELNVNALELEDSALYLCASSQRQGRSGYTFGSGTRLTVV.

This clone has at least ten counts. Sequencing ends 3 residues short of the CDR3 end; the germline J gene provides the rest. J is TRBJ1-2 and V is TRBV20-1, with D unclear. The CDR3 totals 14 residues. The germline gives CDR1 DFQATT, CDR2 SNEGSKA (reference sequence). Trimming took 1 base from V and 2 from J, leaving 11 bases between them. Incomplete CDR3 DNA: TGCAGTGCTAGAGGGGCAGCAAACAACTATGGC. Translating gives CSARGAANNYG. The entire CDR3 reads CSARGAANNYGYTF.

This clone appeared many times. The CDR3 is CASSDRDRVNTEAFF. CDR3 DNA (partial): TGTGCCAGCAGCGACCGGGACAGGGTGAACACTGAA. The gene calls are TRBV14 and TRBJ1-1, with 9 nucleotides matching TRBD1. The sequence runs out 3 residues before the end of the CDR3; the remainder is reconstructed from the germline J gene. V lost 5 bases and J lost 0; bases outside the gene matches: 4. Germline V gene lookup returns CDR1 SGHDN and CDR2 FVKESK. The CDR3 is 15 residues long.

This clone was recorded many times. The read terminates 3 residues ahead of where the CDR3 ends, so the germline J gene completes it. The chain links TRBV19 to TRBJ2-1; D is possibly TRBD2 (6 bases). The germline CDR1 and CDR2 sequences are LNHDA and SQIVND (reference sequence). The CDR3 is 17 amino acids. Trimming shortened V by 1 base and J by 4 bases, and 17 bases separated the two germline ends. This chain's CDR3 is CASSIAGRSGRYNEQFF. Incomplete CDR3 DNA: TGTGCCAGTAGTATAGCAGGCCGTAGCGGCCGGTACAATGAG.

This clone occurred a few times. The read terminates 3 residues before the CDR3 end, so the remaining end is supplied by the germline J gene. The chain recombines TRBV19 with TRBJ2-5, with D hard to call. CDR1 LNHDA and CDR2 SQIVND come from the germline V gene (reference sequence). V was shortened by 3 bases and J by 2 bases, with 7 bases between the two germline ends. The CDR3 runs 13 residues. The CDR3 loop reads CASSIAGQETQYF. CDR3 bases read: TGTGCCAGTAGTATTGCCGGTCAAGAGACC.

A note on this clone: The read falls 3 residues short of the CDR3 end, and the missing part is taken from the germline J gene. J is TRBJ2-7 and V is TRBV7-2; no clear D gene. V was pared by 11 bases and J by 2 bases, with 16 bases between. This CDR3 region has 13 residues. Germline V gene lookup returns CDR1 SGHTA and CDR2 FQGNSA. The CDR3 sequence: CACADTNPYEQYF. The part of the CDR3 DNA that was read is TGTGCCTGCGCCGACACGAACCCCTACGAG. The full variable domain, rest sourced from reference TRBV7-2 and TRBJ2-7, is GAGVSQSPSNKVTEKGKDVELRCDPISGHTALYWYRQSLGQGLEFLIYFQGNSAPDKSGLPSDRFSAERTGGSVSTLTIQRTQQEDSAVYLCACADTNPYEQYFGPGTRLTVT.

This clone was recorded many times. The read falls 3 residues short of the CDR3 end, and the missing part is taken from the germline J gene. The sample carries other DNA sequences with the same CDR3. This chain uses TRBV7-2 with TRBJ2-5; no definite D call. Germline loops: CDR1 SGHTA, CDR2 FQGNSA. V was trimmed by 4 bases and J by 0 bases, leaving 3 bases between them. This CDR3 spans 12 amino acids. CDR3 protein: CASSSYQETQYF. The part of the CDR3 DNA that was read is TGTGCCAGCAGCTCCTACCAAGAGACC.

This clone was seen more than once but under ten times. The sequenced fragment ends 3 residues before the CDR3 boundary, so the rest is inferred from the germline J gene. This chain connects TRBV19 to TRBJ2-1; 7 nucleotides line up with TRBD1. The germline gives CDR1 LNHDA, CDR2 SQIVND (reference sequence). Trimming took 8 bases from V and 5 from J; bases not matched to a gene: 9. This CDR3 contains 14 residues. Incomplete CDR3 DNA: TGTGCCAGTGGACTTTTACAGGGGAACAATGAG. Translating gives CASGLLQGNNE. The complete CDR3 sequence is CASGLLQGNNEQFF.

This clone was picked up many times. The sequenced fragment ends 3 residues before the CDR3 boundary, so the rest is inferred from the germline J gene. This chain uses TRBV18 with TRBJ1-1; 8 nucleotides align to TRBD1. The CDR3 sequence is 16 residues long. Germline lookup yields CDR1 KGHSH and CDR2 LQKENI. The CDR3 protein is CASSPSAGGALSEAFF. The DNA read from the CDR3 is TGTGCCAGCTCACCATCCGCAGGGGGCGCGTTGAGCGAA.

This clone was seen ten or more times. The CDR3 extends 3 residues past the end of the read, so its final part is completed from the germline J gene. The genes are TRBV7-2 and TRBJ2-5; 10 bases are shared with TRBD1. The V and J ends lost 5 bases and 6 bases, in that order; junction bases with no gene match: 6. CDR1 SGHTA and CDR2 FQGNSA come from the germline V gene. The CDR3 has 14 residues. CDR3 DNA, as far as it was read: TGTGCCAGCAGCGCCTCGGGACAGGGGAAGACC. It specifies CASSASGQGKT. The full CDR3 protein reads CASSASGQGKTQYF. Based on the CDR3 plus reference TRBV7-2 and TRBJ2-5, the full variable domain is GAGVSQSPSNKVTEKGKDVELRCDPISGHTALYWYRQSLGQGLEFLIYFQGNSAPDKSGLPSDRFSAERTGGSVSTLTIQRTQQEDSAVYLCASSASGQGKTQYFGPGTRLLVL.